This paragraph covers one T cell receptor beta chain sequence. No cognate antigen has been identified for it. No much larger clone is present one base from it, and per-base qualities are unavailable. RNA was extracted using the RNeasy kit, and roughly 0.5 to 1 microgram was reverse transcribed with random hexamers. The immunoSEQ multiplex PCR assay, which covers 54 Vbeta and 13 Jbeta segments, was used to amplify TCR beta CDR3 regions. PCR amplification bias was corrected by using a synthetic template baseline for primer optimization and computational correction. The study's processing was this. Reads were assigned to V, D and J genes according to IMGT and analyzed in immunoSEQ Analyzer, with only productive sequences retained. Clonality was calculated as one minus the Shannon entropy normalized by log2 of the number of productive unique sequences. For each patient and control, public and private clones were evaluated within the 100 most prevalent clones. A clone was defined as Susac-specific if it was absent from the healthy and MS cohorts, from some 1,100 published viral clones and from other ImmuneACCESS disease sequences. TCRdb reanalyzed the raw reads on its own, using fastp at Q25 for trimming and MiXCR for clone calling, and kept in-frame beta chains. Each entry merges the rows of one CDR3 protein and shows their most common DNA and genes. These V and J calls rely on TCRdb rather than the paper's analysis. Here the sample has around 120,000 distinct CDR3 sequences; roughly 94% occur a single time. The top ten constitute around 0.12% of the sample.

V is pared back by 10 bases and J by 0 bases, with 8 bases lying between the germline termini. CDR3 length: 12 amino acids, cysteine to phenylalanine. The DNA shown is the 36-base CDR3, in frame from base 1. The germline V gene yields SNHLY for CDR1 and FYNNEI for CDR2. This sample is part of a study of CD8 T cells in Susac syndrome (dated by TCRdb to between 2019 and 2020). Some background on the complete study: The study used repertoire sequencing to test whether antigen drove CD8+ T cell activation and differentiation in Susac syndrome. The paper's findings and limits, for the study overall: The number of individuals in the TCR sequencing and HLA analysis was acknowledged as relatively small.

High-throughput TCR beta sequencing profiled peripheral blood CD8+ and CD4+ T cells from healthy donors, Susac syndrome patients and multiple sclerosis patients. Multiple sclerosis controls were treatment-naive patients with stable or active relapsing-remitting disease fulfilling revised McDonald criteria. Bulk CD8+ and CD4+ T cells were purified by magnetic negative isolation, whereas CD8+ TEMRA cells were enriched by FACS. Blood was drawn into EDTA tubes, processed within 24 hours, and PBMCs were isolated by density gradient centrifugation. PBMCs intended for TCR sequencing were cryopreserved in liquid nitrogen and thawed later in a water bath at 37 degrees C. Purity of sorted or isolated CD4+, CD8+ and CD8+ TEMRA cells was at least 90%.

The specimen sequenced was CD4+ T cells from PBMCs. The origin of this receptor is a human donor with multiple sclerosis. The chain is encoded by TRBV2 joined to TRBJ2-3; TRBD1 is a possible D gene, resting on 5 matching bases. CDR3 protein: CATSGSTDTQYF. The nucleotides read TGTGCCACCTCAGGGAGCACAGATACGCAGTATTTT.